These 14 T cell receptor beta chains were sequenced from one sample in a study of blood T cell repertoires in COVID-19. Profiled with immunoSEQ multiplex PCR; TCRdb holds only in-frame clones, not every one. The table records roughly 150,000 clones, roughly 88% of them present only once. Sample: peripheral blood. The receptors shown here come from a woman in her fifties or sixties in a cohort sampled during active or convalescent COVID-19.

This chain connects TRBV7-2 to TRBJ1-3; 7 bases fit TRBD1. The V segment lost 8 bases and the J segment 0 bases; nucleotides outside the gene matches: 10. CDR3 size: 16 residues. Germline V gene data show CDR1 as SGHTA and CDR2 as FQGNSA. This CDR3 reads CASGIVPGGSGNTIYF. In nucleotides, the CDR3 is TGTGCCAGCGGGATAGTCCCAGGGGGCTCTGGAAACACCATATATTTT.

To note about this clone: The junction differs from germline at one of its ends, possibly a read error. The same CDR3 is also encoded by other DNA sequences in this sample. The V call is TRBV30, the J call TRBJ1-2; perhaps TRBD1 as D (5 bases). The V gene's germline CDR1 is GTSNPN and CDR2 SVGIG (reference sequence). The CDR3 extends over 13 amino acids. This CDR3 reads CAWSEVREGGYTF. Here the CDR3 DNA reads TGTGCCTGGAGTGAGGTCAGGGAGGGTGGCTACACCTTT.

This clone was observed a single time. The chain carries TRBV3-1 (or the pseudogene TRBV3-2) and TRBJ2-1; 9 bases are shared with TRBD2. The trim removed 3 bases at V and 9 bases at J, leaving 6 bases unmatched. This CDR3 region has 14 residues. Germline V gene sequence: CDR1 LGHDT, CDR2 YNNKEL (reference sequence). In DNA, the CDR3 is TGTGCCAGCAGCCACTCCGGCGGGGGGGCTGAGCAGTTCTTC. Its translation: CASSHSGGGAEQFF.

This chain links TRBV7-8 with TRBJ1-5; possibly TRBD1 for D (6 bases). Germline values: CDR1 SGHVS, CDR2 FQNEAQ. The CDR3 is 16 amino acids. Trimming left V 1 base short and J 6 bases short, with 16 bases between. The CDR3 loop is CASSLGVQGRGQPQHF. The CDR3 DNA sequence: TGTGCCAGCAGCTTAGGGGTGCAGGGGAGGGGTCAGCCCCAGCATTTT.

V is TRBV5-1 and J is TRBJ2-1; the D gene is possibly TRBD2 (7 bases). The germline V gene encodes CDR1 SGHRS and CDR2 YFSETQ. V was pared by 6 bases and J by 1 base, with 17 bases between. This CDR3 comprises 16 residues. The DNA of the CDR3 is TGCGCCAGCAACGGTGGCGGGGGCGCATCCTACAATGAGCAGTTCTTC. Its translation: CASNGGGGASYNEQFF. The entire variable domain, with the rest obtained from reference TRBV5-1 and TRBJ2-1, is as follows: KAGVTQTPRYLIKTRGQQVTLSCSPISGHRSVSWYQQTPGQGLQFLFEYFSETQRNKGNFPGRFSGRQFSNSRSEMNVSTLELGDSALYLCASNGGGGASYNEQFFGPGTRLTVL.

V usage is TRBV27 and J usage is TRBJ2-7; 9 nucleotides align to TRBD2. The length of the CDR3 is 15 residues. Germline-derived CDR1 and CDR2 are MNHEY and SMNVEV (reference sequence). After removal of 3 bases from V and 1 base from J, the junction contained 4 bases not matched to a gene. The CDR3 DNA follows: TGTGCCAGCAGTTTTCGCGGGGGGGCTTCCTACGAGCAGTACTTC. Residues: CASSFRGGASYEQYF.

The genes are TRBV9 and TRBJ1-1, with unresolved D. The V gene lost 5 bases and the J gene lost 8 bases, with 16 bases spanning the gap. The CDR3 runs to 13 residues. Germline CDR1 is SGDLS and CDR2 is YYNGEE. CDR3 DNA: TGTGCCAGCAGTCCAAGAGGCTTGGAGGAAGCTTTCTTT. This gives the protein CASSPRGLEEAFF.

The chain links TRBV5-3 to TRBJ2-3, with 8 bases that match TRBD2. TRBV5-3 is placed among ORFs of uncertain function. V trimming: 0 bases; J trimming: 4 bases; junction bases outside the gene matches: 7. The CDR3 has 16 amino acids. CDR3 nucleotides: TGTGCCAGAAGCTTGGGTAGCGGGGTCGGCCCAGATACGCAGTATTTT. It codes for CARSLGSGVGPDTQYF.

This chain connects TRBV30 to TRBJ2-3; 12 bases agree with TRBD2. Per germline, CDR1 GTSNPN and CDR2 SVGIG (reference sequence). There are 15 residues in the CDR3. Germline trimming cut 0 bases from V and 9 bases from J; bases unmatched to any gene: 7. CDR3 sequence reads: CAWSVTSGGQGTQYF. DNA for the CDR3: TGTGCCTGGAGTGTGACTAGCGGGGGTCAGGGGACGCAGTATTTT.

Only one count was recorded for this clone. The J gene is TRBJ2-5, the V gene TRBV6-5; 7 bases are shared with TRBD2. CDR1 is MNHEY, CDR2 SVGAGI, per germline. This CDR3 is 14 amino acids long. J was trimmed by 5 bases and V by 6 bases; bases with no gene match: 9. CDR3 region: CASRGWGGYETQYF. The CDR3 DNA reads as TGTGCCAGCAGGGGATGGGGGGGGTACGAGACCCAGTACTTC.

The genes are TRBV27 and TRBJ2-1; 9 positions match TRBD1. Unmatched junction bases numbered 9, after V lost 2 bases and J lost 10 bases. Germline lookup yields CDR1 MNHEY and CDR2 SMNVEV (reference sequence). The CDR3 runs 15 residues. CDR3 amino acids: CASSLRDRDFVEQFF. CDR3 bases: TGTGCCAGCAGTTTACGGGACAGGGATTTTGTAGAGCAGTTCTTC.

The rearrangement uses TRBV5-5 and TRBJ2-7, with 8 bases lining up with TRBD1. The germline V gene has CDR1 SGHKS and CDR2 YYEKEE (reference sequence). There are 17 residues in the CDR3. V was pared by 0 bases and J by 0 bases, with 8 bases of the junction left unmatched. The CDR3 DNA follows: TGTGCCAGCAGCTTGGGGAGAGGGACAGGAACCTCCTACGAGCAGTACTTC. This translates into CASSLGRGTGTSYEQYF.

The CDR3 bases are TGTGCCAGCAGTTTAAGCCAGGGACAGCCCCAGCATTTT. Its protein is CASSLSQGQPQHF. The chain combines TRBV12-3 or TRBV12-4 with TRBJ1-5; D is possibly TRBD1 (5 bases). The CDR3 consists of 13 residues. Trimming shortened V by 2 bases and J by 7 bases, and 9 bases separated the two germline ends.

This clone was seen a handful of times. V gene TRBV14 combines with J gene TRBJ2-1; tentatively, D is TRBD2 (5 bases). The CDR3 has 12 residues. CDR1 is SGHDN, CDR2 FVKESK, per germline. Trimming pared 2 bases from V and 7 bases from J, leaving 6 bases between. The CDR3 region is CASSQTRNEQFF. CDR3 sequence (DNA): TGTGCCAGCAGCCAAACTAGAAATGAGCAGTTCTTC.